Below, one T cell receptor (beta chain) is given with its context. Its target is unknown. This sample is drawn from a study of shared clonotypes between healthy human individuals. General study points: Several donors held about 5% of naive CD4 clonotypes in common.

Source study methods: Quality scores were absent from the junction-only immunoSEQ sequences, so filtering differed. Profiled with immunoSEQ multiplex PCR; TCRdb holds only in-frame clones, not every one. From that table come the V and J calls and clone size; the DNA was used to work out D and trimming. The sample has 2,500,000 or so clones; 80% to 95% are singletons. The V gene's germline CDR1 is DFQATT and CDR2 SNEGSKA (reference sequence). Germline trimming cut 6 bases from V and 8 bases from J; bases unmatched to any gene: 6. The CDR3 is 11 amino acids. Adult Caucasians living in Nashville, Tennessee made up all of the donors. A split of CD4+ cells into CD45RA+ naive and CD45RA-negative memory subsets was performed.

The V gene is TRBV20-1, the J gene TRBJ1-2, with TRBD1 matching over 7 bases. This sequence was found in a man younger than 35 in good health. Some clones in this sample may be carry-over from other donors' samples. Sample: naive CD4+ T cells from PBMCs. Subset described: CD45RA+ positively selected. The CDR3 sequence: CSAFGQAGYTF. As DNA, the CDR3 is TGCAGTGCCTTCGGACAGGCCGGCTACACCTTC.